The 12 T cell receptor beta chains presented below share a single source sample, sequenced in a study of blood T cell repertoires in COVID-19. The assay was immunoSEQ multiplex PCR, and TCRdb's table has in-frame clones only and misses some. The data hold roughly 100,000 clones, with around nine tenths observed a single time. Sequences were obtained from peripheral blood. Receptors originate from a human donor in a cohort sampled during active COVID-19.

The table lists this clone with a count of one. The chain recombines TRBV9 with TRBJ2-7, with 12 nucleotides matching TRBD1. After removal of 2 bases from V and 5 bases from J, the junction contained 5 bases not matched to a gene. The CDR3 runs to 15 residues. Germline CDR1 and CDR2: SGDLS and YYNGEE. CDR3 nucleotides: TGTGCCAGCAGCGTTGCGGGACAGGGGGCCAACGAGCAGTACTTC. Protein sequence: CASSVAGQGANEQYF. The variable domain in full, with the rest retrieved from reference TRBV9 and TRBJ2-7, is DSGVTQTPKHLITATGQRVTLRCSPRSGDLSVYWYQQSLDQGLQFLIQYYNGEERAKGNILERFSAQQFPDLHSELNLSSLELGDSALYFCASSVAGQGANEQYFGPGTRLTVT.

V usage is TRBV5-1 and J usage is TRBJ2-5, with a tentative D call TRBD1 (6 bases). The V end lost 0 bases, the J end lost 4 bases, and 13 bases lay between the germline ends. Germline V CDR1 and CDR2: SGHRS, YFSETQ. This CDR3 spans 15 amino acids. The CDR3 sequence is CASSLAYGGAETQYF. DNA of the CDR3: TGCGCCAGCAGCTTGGCCTATGGGGGCGCAGAGACCCAGTACTTC.

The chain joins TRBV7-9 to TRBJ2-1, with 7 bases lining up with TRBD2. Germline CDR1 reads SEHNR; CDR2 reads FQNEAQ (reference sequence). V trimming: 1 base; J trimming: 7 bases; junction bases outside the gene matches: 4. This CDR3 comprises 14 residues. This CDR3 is CASSLGEGVNEQFF. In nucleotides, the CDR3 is TGTGCCAGCAGCTTAGGGGAGGGAGTAAATGAGCAGTTCTTC.

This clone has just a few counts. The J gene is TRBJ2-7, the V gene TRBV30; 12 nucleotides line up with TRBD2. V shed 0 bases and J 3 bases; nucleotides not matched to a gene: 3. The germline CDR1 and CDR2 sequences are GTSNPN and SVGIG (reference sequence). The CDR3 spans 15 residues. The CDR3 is CAWSVGTSGFYEQYF. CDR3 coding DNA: TGTGCCTGGAGTGTAGGGACTAGCGGGTTCTACGAGCAGTACTTC.

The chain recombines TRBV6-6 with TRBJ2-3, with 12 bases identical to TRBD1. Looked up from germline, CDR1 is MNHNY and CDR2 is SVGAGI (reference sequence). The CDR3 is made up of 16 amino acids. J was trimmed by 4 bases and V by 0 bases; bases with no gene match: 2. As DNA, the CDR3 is TGTGCCAGCAGTTACTCCGGGACAGGGGGCCCAGATACGCAGTATTTT. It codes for CASSYSGTGGPDTQYF.

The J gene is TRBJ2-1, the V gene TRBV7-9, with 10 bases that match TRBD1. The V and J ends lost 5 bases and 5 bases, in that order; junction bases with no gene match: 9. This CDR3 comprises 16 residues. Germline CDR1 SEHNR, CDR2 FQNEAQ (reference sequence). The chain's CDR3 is CASSELWDRGNNEQFF. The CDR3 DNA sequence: TGTGCCAGCAGCGAGTTGTGGGACAGGGGAAACAATGAGCAGTTCTTC.

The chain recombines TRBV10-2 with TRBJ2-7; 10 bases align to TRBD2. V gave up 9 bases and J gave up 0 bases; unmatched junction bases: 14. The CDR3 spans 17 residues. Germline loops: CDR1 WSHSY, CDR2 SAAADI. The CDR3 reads CASRLAGGQPSSYEQYF. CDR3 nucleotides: TGCGCCAGTAGACTAGCGGGCGGACAACCTTCCTCCTACGAGCAGTACTTC.

The CDR3 DNA reads TGTGCCAGCAGCCCCACAGGGGGGAGCCCTTCCGAGCAGTACTTC. It translates to CASSPTGGSPSEQYF. The rearrangement links TRBV11-2 to TRBJ2-7, with TRBD1 matching over 8 bases. V trimming: 5 bases; J trimming: 6 bases; junction bases outside the gene matches: 12. This CDR3 contains 15 residues. The germline V gene encodes CDR1 SGHAT and CDR2 FQNNGV.

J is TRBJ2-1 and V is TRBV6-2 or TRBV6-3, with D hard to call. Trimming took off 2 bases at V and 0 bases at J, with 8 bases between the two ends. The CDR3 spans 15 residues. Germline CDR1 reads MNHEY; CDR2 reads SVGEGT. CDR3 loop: CASSYDRSSYNEQFF. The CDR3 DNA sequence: TGTGCCAGCAGTTACGACCGGAGCTCCTACAATGAGCAGTTCTTC.

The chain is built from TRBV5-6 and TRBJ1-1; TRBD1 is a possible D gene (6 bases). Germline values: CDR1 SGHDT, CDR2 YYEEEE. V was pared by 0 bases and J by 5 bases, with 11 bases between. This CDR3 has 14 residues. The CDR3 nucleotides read TGTGCCAGCAGCTTGGCAGGGGCGAGTACTGAAGCTTTCTTT. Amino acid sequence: CASSLAGASTEAFF. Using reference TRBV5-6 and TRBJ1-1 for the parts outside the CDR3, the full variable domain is DAGVTQSPTHLIKTRGQQVTLRCSPKSGHDTVSWYQQALGQGPQFIFQYYEEEERQRGNFPDRFSGHQFPNYSSELNVNALLLGDSALYLCASSLAGASTEAFFGQGTRLTVV.

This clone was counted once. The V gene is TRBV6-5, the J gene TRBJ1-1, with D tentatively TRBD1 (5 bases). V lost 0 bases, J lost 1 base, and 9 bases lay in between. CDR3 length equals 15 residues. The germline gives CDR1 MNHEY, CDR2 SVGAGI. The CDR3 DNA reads TGTGCCAGCAGTTACTCGGGCAGGGCGAACACTGAAGCTTTCTTT. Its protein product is CASSYSGRANTEAFF.

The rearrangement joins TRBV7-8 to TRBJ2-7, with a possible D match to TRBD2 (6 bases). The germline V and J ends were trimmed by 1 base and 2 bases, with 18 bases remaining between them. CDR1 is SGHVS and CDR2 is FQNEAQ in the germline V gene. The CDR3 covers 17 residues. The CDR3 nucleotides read TGTGCCAGCAGCTTAGACGGGTGGTCTAGCGTCCCCTACGAGCAGTACTTC. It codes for CASSLDGWSSVPYEQYF.